This record covers a single TCR beta chain. These data belong to a study of cytomegalovirus exposure and HLA in healthy donors. Primers included in the PCR were 60 Vbeta and 13 Jbeta primers. Generated by immunoSEQ multiplex PCR, the TCRdb table keeps only in-frame clones and is missing some. The table records around 150,000 clones, 65% to 85% of them present only once. Sequencing was performed on PBMCs. The TCR was taken from a male donor in good health and CMV-seropositive.

CDR3 nucleotides: TGTGCCAGCAGCGCCCGTCTCACCCTTGGACAGGGAGAAGACGAGCAGTACTTC. Protein product: CASSARLTLGQGEDEQYF. The chain employs TRBV9 and TRBJ2-7, with 8 bases fitting TRBD1. The CDR3 sequence is 18 residues long. The V segment lost 3 bases and the J segment 5 bases; nucleotides outside the gene matches: 19. Germline CDR1 SGDLS, CDR2 YYNGEE.